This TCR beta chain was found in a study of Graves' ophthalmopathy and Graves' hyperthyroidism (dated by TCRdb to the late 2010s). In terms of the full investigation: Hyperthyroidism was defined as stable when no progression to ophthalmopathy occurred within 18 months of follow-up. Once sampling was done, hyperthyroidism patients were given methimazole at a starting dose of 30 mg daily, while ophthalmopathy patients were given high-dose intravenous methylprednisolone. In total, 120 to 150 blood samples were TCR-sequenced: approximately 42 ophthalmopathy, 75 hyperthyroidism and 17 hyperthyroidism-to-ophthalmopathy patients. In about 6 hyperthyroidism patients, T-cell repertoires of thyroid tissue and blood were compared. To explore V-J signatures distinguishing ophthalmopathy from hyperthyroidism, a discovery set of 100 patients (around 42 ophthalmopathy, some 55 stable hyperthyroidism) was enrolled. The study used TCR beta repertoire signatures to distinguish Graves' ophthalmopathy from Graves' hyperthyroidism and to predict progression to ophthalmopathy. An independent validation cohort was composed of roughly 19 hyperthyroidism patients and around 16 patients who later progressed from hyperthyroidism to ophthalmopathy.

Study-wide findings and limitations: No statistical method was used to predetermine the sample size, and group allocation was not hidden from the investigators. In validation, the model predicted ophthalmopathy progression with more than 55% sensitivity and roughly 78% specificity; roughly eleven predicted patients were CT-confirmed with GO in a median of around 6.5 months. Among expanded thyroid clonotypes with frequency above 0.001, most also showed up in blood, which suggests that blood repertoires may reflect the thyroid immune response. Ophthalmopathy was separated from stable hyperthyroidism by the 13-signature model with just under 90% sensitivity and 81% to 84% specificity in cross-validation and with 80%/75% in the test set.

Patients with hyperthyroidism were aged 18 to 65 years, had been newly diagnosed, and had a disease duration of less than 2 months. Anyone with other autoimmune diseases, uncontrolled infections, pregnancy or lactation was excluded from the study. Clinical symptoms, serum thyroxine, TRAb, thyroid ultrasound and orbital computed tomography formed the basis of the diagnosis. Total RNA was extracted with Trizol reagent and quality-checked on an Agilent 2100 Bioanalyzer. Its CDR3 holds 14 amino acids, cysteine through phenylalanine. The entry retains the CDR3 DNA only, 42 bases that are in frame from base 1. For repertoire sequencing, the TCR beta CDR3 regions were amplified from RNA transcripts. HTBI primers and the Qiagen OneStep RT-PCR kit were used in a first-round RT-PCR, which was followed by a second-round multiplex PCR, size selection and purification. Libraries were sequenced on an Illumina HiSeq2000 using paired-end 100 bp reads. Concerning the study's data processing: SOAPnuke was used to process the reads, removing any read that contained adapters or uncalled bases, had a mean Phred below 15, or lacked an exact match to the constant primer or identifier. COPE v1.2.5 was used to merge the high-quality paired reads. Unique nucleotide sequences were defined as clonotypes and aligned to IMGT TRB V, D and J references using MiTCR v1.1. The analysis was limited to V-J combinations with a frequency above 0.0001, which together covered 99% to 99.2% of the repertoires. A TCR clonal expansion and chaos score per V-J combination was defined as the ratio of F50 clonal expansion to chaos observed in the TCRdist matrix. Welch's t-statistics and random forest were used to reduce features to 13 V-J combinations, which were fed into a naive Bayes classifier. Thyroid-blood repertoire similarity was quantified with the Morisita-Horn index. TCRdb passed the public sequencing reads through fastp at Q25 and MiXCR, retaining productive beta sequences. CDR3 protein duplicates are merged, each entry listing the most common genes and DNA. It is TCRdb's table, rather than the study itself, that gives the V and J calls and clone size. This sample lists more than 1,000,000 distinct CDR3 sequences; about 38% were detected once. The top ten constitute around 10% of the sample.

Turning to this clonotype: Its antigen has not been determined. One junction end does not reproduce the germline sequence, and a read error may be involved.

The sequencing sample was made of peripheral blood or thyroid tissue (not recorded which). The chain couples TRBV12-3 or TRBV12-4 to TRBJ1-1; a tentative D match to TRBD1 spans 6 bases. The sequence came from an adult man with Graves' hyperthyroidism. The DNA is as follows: TGTGCCAGCAGTTTAGGGCAGGGGAACGCTGAAGCTTTCTTT. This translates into CASSLGQGNAEAFF.